The clone carrying this T cell receptor (beta chain) was recorded many times. Its specificity is not known. Germline V gene data show CDR1 as SQVTM and CDR2 as ANQGSEA. The V and J ends lost 1 base and 6 bases respectively, with 15 bases between them. The CDR3 has 14 residues. These data come from a study of blood T cells in healthy people across ages. Researchers collected about 9.1 milliliters of peripheral blood from every single donor. A sample-barcoded 5' primer and a J-beta primer mix were used in a second PCR of roughly 6 to 11 cycles. Each cDNA molecule received a tag from a template-switch adaptor that had 12 random nucleotides. TCRdb reanalysed the 5' RACE reads using MiXCR and keeps one entry per CDR3 protein. The data hold 550,000 to 800,000 distinct CDR3 sequences, with about 34% observed a single time. Study-level findings and limits: Roughly linear age-related decline in beta diversity appeared, significant by age about 40.

Sequencing input: blood. This chain links TRBV29-1 with TRBJ1-2; weak D call: TRBD1 (6 bases). This receptor was taken from a woman over 75 in good health. As DNA, the CDR3 is TGCAGCGTTGAAGTCGCGGGGGGGGCCAATGGCTACACCTTC. This translates into CSVEVAGGANGYTF.